These T cell receptor beta chains were read from a single sample in a study of cytomegalovirus exposure and HLA in healthy donors. Data came from immunoSEQ multiplex PCR; TCRdb stores just in-frame clones and leaves some out. This sample has about 120,000 clones, with about three fifths found just once. The sequenced sample consisted of PBMCs. The receptors were sampled from a man aged 40-50 years in good health and CMV-seropositive. The CDR3 runs from the conserved cysteine through the conserved F or W. A D gene is named only where the DNA matches it firmly. Some rows have no size entry. The others give once, few or many, or a class for an expanded clone.

>TRBV5-1|.|once|TRBJ2-7
CASSLVQRTVSSEQYF
TGCGCCAGCAGCTTGGTTCAAAGGACAGTGTCTTCCGAGCAGTACTTC
>TRBV7-2|.|.|TRBJ2-7
CASSLAAGTLWEQYF
TGTGCCAGCAGCTTAGCTGCGGGAACGTTGTGGGAGCAGTACTTC
>TRBV6-5|.|.|TRBJ2-7
CASSYQYSSYEQYF
TGTGCCAGCAGTTATCAGTACAGCTCCTACGAGCAGTACTTC
>TRBV2|.|.|TRBJ2-3
CASSDRASTDTQYF
TGTGCCAGCAGTGACAGGGCCAGCACAGATACGCAGTATTTT
>TRBV5-4|TRBD2|.|TRBJ2-2
CASSFGTSGTGELFF
TGTGCCAGCAGCTTTGGGACTAGCGGCACCGGGGAGCTGTTTTTT
>TRBV5-8|.|.|TRBJ1-2
CASSLGTAKLYGYTF
TGTGCCAGCAGCTTGGGCACAGCTAAACTCTATGGCTACACCTTC
>TRBV4-1|TRBD2|.|TRBJ2-1
CASSFGTSGTYNEQFF
TGCGCCAGCAGCTTTGGGACTAGCGGGACCTACAATGAGCAGTTCTTC
>TRBV4-3|TRBD2|.|TRBJ2-7
CASSQDPFSAGGGEQYF
TGCGCCAGCAGCCAAGACCCTTTTAGTGCGGGAGGGGGCGAGCAGTACTTC
>TRBV11-2|.|.|TRBJ2-7
CASSPTGSYEQYF
TGTGCCAGCAGCCCTACAGGGTCCTACGAGCAGTACTTC
>TRBV11-2|TRBD1|.|TRBJ1-2
CASSLDGQGAYGYTF
TGTGCCAGCAGCTTAGATGGCCAGGGGGCGTATGGCTACACCTTC
>TRBV11-1|TRBD1|.|TRBJ2-7
CASSMGQGGIEQYF
TGTGCCAGCAGCATGGGACAGGGAGGGATCGAGCAGTACTTC
>TRBV27|.|.|TRBJ1-1
CASSRNAGSMNTEAFF
TGTGCCAGCAGTCGCAACGCGGGGTCCATGAACACTGAAGCTTTCTTT
>TRBV13|TRBD1|.|TRBJ2-2
CASSDRTGTGVPGELFF
TGTGCCAGCAGCGACAGAACCGGGACAGGGGTCCCCGGGGAGCTGTTTTTT
>TRBV5-1|TRBD1|few|TRBJ1-1
CASSAPDRGQAFF
TGCGCCAGCAGCGCACCCGACAGGGGTCAAGCTTTCTTT
>TRBV4-1|TRBD2|.|TRBJ2-2
CASSQAGLAGGDTGELFF
TGCGCCAGCAGCCAAGCAGGGTTAGCGGGAGGTGACACCGGGGAGCTGTTTTTT
>TRBV7-2|.|once|TRBJ2-7
CASSFSSYEQYF
TGTGCCAGCAGCTTCAGCTCCTACGAGCAGTACTTC
>TRBV7-2|TRBD1|.|TRBJ1-5
CASSDRVNQPQHF
TGTGCCAGCAGCGACAGGGTGAATCAGCCCCAGCATTTT
>TRBV7-2|TRBD2|.|TRBJ2-1
CASSLRLAGTNEQFF
TGTGCCAGCAGCTTAAGGCTAGCGGGAACCAATGAGCAGTTCTTC
>TRBV15|.|few|TRBJ1-2
CATSRARGSGYGYTF
TGTGCCACCAGCAGAGCTCGGGGATCTGGCTATGGCTACACCTTC
>TRBV7-9|TRBD1|.|TRBJ2-7
CASSPRAQGEHEQYF
TGTGCCAGCAGCCCTCGCGCACAGGGGGAACACGAGCAGTACTTC
>TRBV10-3|.|.|TRBJ1-6
CAISEGASPLHF
TGTGCCATCAGTGAAGGGGCTTCACCCCTCCACTTT
>TRBV4-1|.|few|TRBJ2-5
CASSQDQRSVETQYF
TGCGCCAGCAGCCAAGATCAACGGAGCGTGGAGACCCAGTACTTC
>TRBV4-2|.|few|TRBJ1-2
CASSQDNPDIYGYTF
TGTGCCAGCAGCCAAGATAACCCGGACATCTATGGCTACACCTTC
>TRBV7-9|.|.|TRBJ1-6
CASSPPGSYNSPLHF
TGTGCCAGCAGCCCTCCCGGCTCCTATAATTCACCCCTCCACTTT
>TRBV11-2|.|few|TRBJ2-7
CASSLVRGLHYEQYF
TGTGCCAGCAGCTTAGTGCGGGGATTGCACTACGAGCAGTACTTC
>TRBV7-3|TRBD1|once|TRBJ1-2
CASSLDRDNYGYTF
TGTGCCAGCAGCTTAGACAGGGATAACTATGGCTACACCTTC
>TRBV18|.|.|TRBJ1-2
CASSPEGQAGRYTF
TGTGCCAGCTCACCAGAAGGTCAGGCAGGTCGCTACACCTTC
>TRBV6-6|TRBD2|.|TRBJ2-7
CASSFTSDYEQYF
TGTGCCAGCAGTTTCACTAGCGACTACGAGCAGTACTTC
>TRBV7-9|TRBD1|.|TRBJ2-7
CASSLRGTGTVEQYF
TGTGCCAGCAGCTTACGCGGGACAGGGACCGTTGAGCAGTACTTC
>TRBV5-1|.|.|TRBJ1-4
CASSLGSGNEKLFF
TGCGCCAGCAGCTTAGGCAGCGGTAATGAAAAACTGTTTTTT
>TRBV28|.|.|TRBJ1-1
CASSPPRGNTEAFF
TGTGCCAGCAGTCCGCCCAGGGGGAACACTGAAGCTTTCTTT
>TRBV7-9|.|.|TRBJ2-3
CASSSRPDTQYF
TGTGCCAGCAGCTCCAGGCCAGATACGCAGTATTTT
>TRBV28|TRBD2|once|TRBJ2-7
CASIMRGGSYEQYF
TGTGCCAGCATAATGCGTGGCGGGAGCTACGAGCAGTACTTC
>TRBV4-1|TRBD1|few|TRBJ1-6
CASSRASGGAFNSPLHF
TGCGCCAGCAGCCGGGCTTCAGGGGGCGCCTTCAATTCACCCCTCCACTTT
>TRBV10-3|TRBD2|few|TRBJ2-5
CAISTGGGETQYF
TGTGCCATCAGCACCGGGGGGGGAGAGACCCAGTACTTC
>TRBV28|TRBD1|.|TRBJ2-7
CASSTEPGQGVSSYEQYF
TGTGCCAGCAGTACCGAACCGGGACAGGGTGTAAGCTCCTACGAGCAGTACTTC
>TRBV7-9|.|.|TRBJ1-1
CASSLGRGLNTEAFF
TGTGCCAGCAGCTTAGGTCGGGGTTTGAACACTGAAGCTTTCTTT